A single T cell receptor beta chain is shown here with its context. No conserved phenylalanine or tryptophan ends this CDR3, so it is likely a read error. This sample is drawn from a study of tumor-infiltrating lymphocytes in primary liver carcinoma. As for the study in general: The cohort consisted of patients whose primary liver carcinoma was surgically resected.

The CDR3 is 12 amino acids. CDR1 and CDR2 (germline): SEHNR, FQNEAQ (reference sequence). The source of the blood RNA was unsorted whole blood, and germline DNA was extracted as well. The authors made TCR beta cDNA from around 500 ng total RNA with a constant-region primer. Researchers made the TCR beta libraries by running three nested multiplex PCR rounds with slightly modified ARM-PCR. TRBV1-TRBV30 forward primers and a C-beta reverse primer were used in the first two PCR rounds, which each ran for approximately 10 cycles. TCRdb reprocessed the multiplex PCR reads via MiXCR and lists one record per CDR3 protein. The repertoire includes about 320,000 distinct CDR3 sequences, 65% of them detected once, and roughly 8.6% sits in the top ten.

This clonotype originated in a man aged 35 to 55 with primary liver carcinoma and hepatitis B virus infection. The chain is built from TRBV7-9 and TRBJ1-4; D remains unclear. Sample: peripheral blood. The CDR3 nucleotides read TGTGCCAGTAGCTTAGGGCGCGAAAAACTGTTTATT. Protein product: CASSLGREKLFI.